A selection of T cell receptor beta chains follows, all from one sample in a study of cytomegalovirus exposure and HLA in healthy donors. Produced via immunoSEQ multiplex PCR; TCRdb's table is partial and in-frame only. The sample carries 95,000 to 100,000 clones, 65% to 80% recorded once. The sequenced sample consisted of PBMCs. Every receptor here comes from a man in his fifties or sixties in good health and CMV-seropositive. The CDR3 runs from the conserved cysteine through the conserved F or W. The D gene is left open where the match is weak. Clone size, where shown, is once, few, many, or a class for clones that have expanded.

clone size: -; J gene: TRBJ2-2; D gene: TRBD1; V gene: TRBV5-6; CDR3 DNA: TGTGCCAGCAGCCCTTTCACCCTGACAGGGACGAACACCGGGGAGCTGTTTTTT; CDR3 protein: CASSPFTLTGTNTGELFF
clone size: -; J gene: TRBJ1-2; D gene: -; V gene: TRBV6-5; CDR3 DNA: TGTGCCAGCAGTTTCTCGATAGGGGTCTATGGCTACACCTTC; CDR3 protein: CASSFSIGVYGYTF
clone size: -; J gene: TRBJ2-7; D gene: TRBD2; V gene: TRBV13; CDR3 DNA: TGTGCCAGCAGCTTTAGCGGGGGGGATTACGAGCAGTACTTC; CDR3 protein: CASSFSGGDYEQYF
clone size: -; J gene: TRBJ2-1; D gene: -; V gene: TRBV4-2; CDR3 DNA: TGTGCCACGGCTGGGGCTAGCGAGAGCAGTGAGCAGTTCTTC; CDR3 protein: CATAGASESSEQFF
clone size: -; J gene: TRBJ2-6; D gene: -; V gene: TRBV5-1; CDR3 DNA: TGCGCCAGCAGCACGACCGGGTCCAGGGTCTATGGGGCCAACGTCCTGACTTTC; CDR3 protein: CASSTTGSRVYGANVLTF
clone size: -; J gene: TRBJ2-4; D gene: TRBD2; V gene: TRBV5-4; CDR3 DNA: TGTGCCAGCAGCTTGGGCGGGGGTAGCGGGGGAAACATTCAGTACTTC; CDR3 protein: CASSLGGGSGGNIQYF
clone size: -; J gene: TRBJ2-1; D gene: TRBD1; V gene: TRBV29-1; CDR3 DNA: TGCAGCGTTGAACGCCGGGACAGGGGAAAAATTAGCTCCTACAATGAGCAGTTCTTC; CDR3 protein: CSVERRDRGKISSYNEQFF
clone size: -; J gene: TRBJ2-2; D gene: -; V gene: TRBV7-2; CDR3 DNA: TGTGCCAGCACCCGGGAGAACACCGGGGAGCTGTTTTTT; CDR3 protein: CASTRENTGELFF
clone size: few; J gene: TRBJ2-6; D gene: TRBD1; V gene: TRBV9; CDR3 DNA: TGTGCCAGCAGTGGGACAGAGGTGGCTGGGGCCAACGTCCTGACTTTC; CDR3 protein: CASSGTEVAGANVLTF
clone size: -; J gene: TRBJ2-3; D gene: TRBD1; V gene: TRBV7-3; CDR3 DNA: TGTGCCAGCAGCCGCCCCTCGAGACAGGGGGCAAGGGGTACGCAGTATTTT; CDR3 protein: CASSRPSRQGARGTQYF